The 9 T cell receptor beta chains below all came from one sample that was sequenced in a study of T-cell reconstitution after alpha-beta-depleted transplantation in children (TCRdb year 2016). The treatment or condition label, as the study defines it: allogeneic hematopoietic cell transplantation with graft depleted of TCRalphabeta T cells and CD19 B cells. To prepare the library, PCR was applied. This sample was sequenced with an Illumina HiSeq 2500. TCR libraries were prepared with molecular barcoding, using unique molecular identifiers to normalize TCRbeta repertoire quantification. TCRdb itself trimmed the public reads at Q25 with fastp, ran MiXCR and retained productive beta chains. Rows with one shared CDR3 protein collapse into an entry with the most common genes and DNA. This sample has roughly 400,000 distinct CDR3 sequences in its table, and approximately 42% of those were observed once. Around 29% of the sample is held by the ten biggest clonotypes.

The sample here was PBMCs, taken before TCRalphabeta/CD19-depleted stem cell transplant. All receptors derive from a girl aged 2 to 9 with aplastic anemia, due to receive a stem cell transplant.

Worth noting for this clonotype: One end of the junction varies from germline; a read error may be responsible. V gene TRBV2 combines with J gene TRBJ1-1; no clear D gene. Germline V CDR1 and CDR2: SNHLY, FYNNEI. This CDR3 region has 14 residues. This chain's CDR3 is CASSPAERRTTFPF. The CDR3 DNA reads TGTGCCAGCAGTCCCGCTGAGCGGAGGACGACCTTCCCATTT.

This clonotype was seen ten or more times. The chain is built from TRBV6-5 and TRBJ2-7, with TRBD1 matching over 7 bases. The germline V gene encodes CDR1 MNHEY and CDR2 SVGAGI. The trim removed 4 bases at V and 6 bases at J, leaving 6 bases unmatched. The length of the CDR3 is 13 residues. CDR3 residues: CASSLARGPEQYF. CDR3 coding DNA: TGTGCCAGCAGTTTGGCTAGGGGGCCCGAGCAGTACTTC.

The chain couples TRBV11-1 to TRBJ2-7; 7 positions match TRBD2. Germline CDR1 reads SGHAT; CDR2 reads FQDESV (reference sequence). After removal of 5 bases from V and 2 bases from J, the junction contained 12 bases not matched to a gene. This CDR3 contains 16 residues. CDR3 sequence: CASSTSSGLQAYEQYF. DNA for the CDR3: TGTGCCAGCAGCACGTCTTCGGGACTACAGGCCTACGAGCAGTACTTC.

This clonotype was seen at least ten times. The chain has TRBV12-3 or TRBV12-4 and TRBJ2-1, with 11 bases matching TRBD2. V was clipped by 6 bases and J by 5 bases; unmatched bases: 6. The CDR3 is made up of 15 amino acids. DNA of the CDR3: TGTGCCAGCAGACCACTAGCGGGAGCCCACAATGAGCAGTTCTTC. Translating gives CASRPLAGAHNEQFF.

This clonotype has a single count. The V gene is TRBV6-5, the J gene TRBJ2-7; tentatively, D is TRBD2 (6 bases). Trimming left V 2 bases short and J 5 bases short, with 13 bases between. The CDR3 spans 14 residues. CDR1 is MNHEY and CDR2 is SVGAGI in the germline V gene. For the CDR3, the DNA is TGTGCCAGCAGTTACGTGACGGGGGTCAACGAGCAGTACTTC. Its translation: CASSYVTGVNEQYF.

V usage is TRBV29-1 and J usage is TRBJ2-1, with 10 bases identical to TRBD2. Germline loops: CDR1 SQVTM, CDR2 ANQGSEA. V gave up 6 bases and J gave up 4 bases; unmatched junction bases: 9. This CDR3 region has 15 residues. DNA for the CDR3: TGCAGCGTGGGAGAGCGGGAGGGCCGGTACAATGAGCAGTTCTTC. It codes for CSVGEREGRYNEQFF.

This clonotype was detected a few times. The V and J genes are TRBV18 and TRBJ1-1; D is ambiguous. CDR3 length equals 15 residues. Deletions cut 3 bases from V and 1 base from J, with 12 bases between. From germline, CDR1 is KGHSH and CDR2 LQKENI. The CDR3 DNA sequence: TGTGCCAGCTCACCTAATGGCAGGAAGAACACTGAAGCTTTCTTT. Translation: CASSPNGRKNTEAFF.

This rearrangement joins TRBV20-1 to TRBJ2-5; D tentatively reads TRBD1 or TRBD2 (6 bases each). The CDR3 is 13 amino acids. Trimming removed 3 bases from V and 2 bases from J, with 10 bases in between. CDR1 is DFQATT and CDR2 is SNEGSKA in the germline V gene (reference sequence). The CDR3 bases are TGCAGTGCTAGCCGGGGGCGACAAGAGACCCAGTACTTC. Translated: CSASRGRQETQYF.

Many counts were recorded for this clonotype. This chain links TRBV12-3 or TRBV12-4 with TRBJ2-5, with 8 bases matching TRBD2. V lost 8 bases, J lost 5 bases, and 10 bases stayed unmatched. The CDR3 covers 14 residues. CDR3 sequence: CASGSGRARETQYF. The DNA of the CDR3 is TGTGCCAGCGGCTCCGGGAGGGCCCGGGAGACCCAGTACTTC.